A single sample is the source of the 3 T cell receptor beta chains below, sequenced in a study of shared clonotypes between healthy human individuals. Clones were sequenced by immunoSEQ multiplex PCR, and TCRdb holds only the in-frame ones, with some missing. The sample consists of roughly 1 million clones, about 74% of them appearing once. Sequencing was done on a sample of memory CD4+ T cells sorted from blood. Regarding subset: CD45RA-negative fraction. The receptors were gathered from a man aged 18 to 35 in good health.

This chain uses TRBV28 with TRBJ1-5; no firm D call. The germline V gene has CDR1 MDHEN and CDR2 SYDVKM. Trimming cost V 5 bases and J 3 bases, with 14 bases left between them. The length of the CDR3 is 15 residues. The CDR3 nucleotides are TGTGCCAGCAGTAGAGAGCGGGCGCTCAATCAGCCCCAGCATTTT. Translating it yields CASSRERALNQPQHF. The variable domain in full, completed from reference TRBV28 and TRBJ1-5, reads DVKVTQSSRYLVKRTGEKVFLECVQDMDHENMFWYRQDPGLGLRLIYFSYDVKMKEKGDIPEGYSVSREKKERFSLILESASTNQTSMYLCASSRERALNQPQHFGDGTRLSIL.

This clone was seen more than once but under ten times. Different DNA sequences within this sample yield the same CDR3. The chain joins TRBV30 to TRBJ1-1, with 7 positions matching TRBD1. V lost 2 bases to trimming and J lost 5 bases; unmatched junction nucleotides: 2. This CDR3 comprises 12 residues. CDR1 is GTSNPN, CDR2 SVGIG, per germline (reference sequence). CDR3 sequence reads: CAWSPGGTEAFF. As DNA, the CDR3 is TGTGCCTGGAGTCCAGGGGGGACTGAAGCTTTCTTT.

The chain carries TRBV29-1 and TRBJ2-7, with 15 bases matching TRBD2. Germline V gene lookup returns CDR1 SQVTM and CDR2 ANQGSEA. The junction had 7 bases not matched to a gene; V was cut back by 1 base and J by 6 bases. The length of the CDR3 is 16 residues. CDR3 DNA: TGCAGCGTTGAAGGAGGACTAGCGGGAGGGCCGGGCGAGCAGTACTTC. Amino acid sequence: CSVEGGLAGGPGEQYF.